This T cell receptor beta chain was observed in a study of blood T cells in healthy people across ages (dated by TCRdb to 2013 to 2016). Regarding the complete study: In model experiments, roughly one uniquely barcoded TCR beta cDNA molecule per two T cells was captured by template switching. Using deep sequencing normalized with unique cDNA molecular identifiers, the study measured how TCR beta repertoire diversity changes with age. Four age groups were formed from the donors: young (average approximately 15 years), middle-aged (approximately 39), aged (roughly 59) and long-lived (82). For two donors (one aged 18 to 29 and one aged 80 or older), the study analyzed two additional independent replicas of 1 million unique cDNA reads from the same blood draw.

Library generation was performed with 5' RACE. Instrument on record: Illumina HiSeq 2500. A second about 7 to 11 cycle PCR used a sample-barcoded 5' primer and a J-beta primer mix. Each TCR beta cDNA molecule received a unique molecular identifier from a template-switch 5' adaptor carrying 12 random nucleotides. Each sample yielded at least 2.5 million CDR3-containing paired-end reads. The Mint cDNA synthesis kit, primed by a TRBC-specific oligonucleotide, was used to synthesize first-strand cDNA from all RNA. After uracil-DNA glycosylase treatment, a first 18-cycle PCR used universal primers M1SS and BC2_uni_R on all cDNA. Per the original workflow: For normalization, 1 million high-quality reads were randomly selected from each sample, with every read carrying a distinct molecular identifier. Reads sharing molecular identifiers were discarded rather than binned into consensus sequences. MiTCR, run with a Q25 quality threshold and the strictest error-elimination algorithm, handled CDR3 identification, clonotype clustering and error correction. A nonparametric unseen species model with Euler transformation was used to estimate lower-bound total TCR beta diversity. Using fastp at Q25 and MiXCR, TCRdb reprocessed the public reads and kept productive beta chains. All rows with the same CDR3 protein become a single entry with the most common DNA and genes. These V and J calls derive from TCRdb rather than the authors' analysis. The sample yields hundreds of thousands of distinct CDR3 sequences; roughly 25% were counted once. The leading ten clones occupy around 9.2% of the sample.

Systemically healthy Caucasian individuals from Russia, around 38 in total and aged about 6 to 90 years, were included as donors. Each donor gave approximately 10 milliliters of peripheral blood, collected into EDTA-treated Vacutainer tubes. Ficoll-Paque density-gradient centrifugation was used to isolate PBMCs, with at least 6.5 million per sample. Total RNA, at least 6 micrograms per sample, was extracted from PBMCs with Trizol reagent. The percentages of naive CD45RAhigh/CD27high T cells were determined by flow cytometry on a PBMC aliquot from every donor. What the study reported, not specific to this receptor: Bulk unsorted PBMC profiling prevented conclusive comparison of naive and antigen-experienced compartments. Donor CMV infection status was unknown, potentially confounding age-related changes in expanded clonotypes. The long-lived group showed more naive CD4+ T cells, fewer expanded clones and increased TCR diversity than the aged group, suggesting age selection. Estimates of total diversity from one million sequenced T cells were regarded as lower bounds and underestimates. As age increased, observed TCR beta diversity per million T cells dropped in a roughly linear way, and a significant reduction was already evident by age 40. The percentage of naive T cells measured by flow cytometry correlated strongly with observed TCR beta diversity.

On this clonotype itself: Its antigen is unknown. No per-base quality is available; no much larger clone lies one base away.

Separately, the same data were catalogued under a study of T cells of mothers and their children. The second study, in turn, reports: Donors were nine systemically healthy Caucasian individuals: three mothers and their six children. cDNA synthesis consumed the entire amount of extracted RNA, loaded at 1.5 ug RNA in each 15 ul reaction. In the second PCR, sample barcodes and 2-4 random nucleotides were introduced via the M1S primer. Each mother yielded over 9.5 million TCR beta CDR3 reads and each child 2.5 million to 3 million reads. TCR recombination output is similarly shaped by thymic selection in related and unrelated pairs, with a minor effect exerted by inherited differences. Normalized repertoire overlap in related mother-child pairs was always slightly higher than in unrelated mother-child pairs, but the difference was never significant. With a sensitivity of about 100 clones per million clonotypes, no persistent microchimeric T cell clones were detected. In the study, deep NGS was used to compare the TCR beta repertoires of mothers and children, and features distinguishing related mother-child pairs from unrelated individuals were sought. Mothers averaged roughly 40 +/- 4 years of age and children averaged 11 +/- 4 years. After adapters were ligated using NEBNext reagents, the libraries underwent 100+100 nt paired-end sequencing on an Illumina HiSeq 2000. To avoid cross-contamination, the mother libraries and the child libraries were prepared a month apart and sequenced in separate runs. For each donor, somewhere between about 450,000 and 2,000,000 distinct TCR beta clonotypes were identified. Naive TCR beta clonotypes were estimated from low-frequency clonotypes matched to each donor's FACS-determined naive share, without sorting.

This clonotype was obtained from a boy under 18 in good health. Sequences were obtained from blood.

The CDR3 has the sequence CASSLEFQYRYF. The DNA sequence is as follows: TGTGCCAGCAGCTTAGAATTCCAGTATCGGTACTTC. The chain employs TRBV7-9 and TRBJ2-5, with the D gene too uncertain to name. The trim is 1 base for V and 13 bases for J, with a gap of 13 bases between the germline ends. Reading the germline V gene (reference sequence) gives CDR1 SEHNR and CDR2 FQNEAQ. From cysteine to phenylalanine, the CDR3 is 12 amino acids long. The only DNA kept is the CDR3, 36 bases in frame from the first base.